The entry below gives a single T cell receptor beta chain sequence along with its context. Regarding time point: pre-sensitization, week 0. Described treatment: therapeutic diphenylcyclopropenone sensitization with weekly scalp DPC. This entry comes from a study of human T cells and chemical hapten exposure. On the study more broadly: Women made up most patients, who had alopecia areata, totalis or universalis.

The CDR3 length is 16 residues. Trimming removed 6 bases from V and 2 bases from J; junction bases left unmatched: 8. From germline, CDR1 is MNHEY and CDR2 SVGAGI. TCRdb reprocessed the RACE reads via MiXCR and lists one record per CDR3 protein. Found here are under 400,000 distinct CDR3 sequences, approximately 5% of them singletons; the top ten hold about 2.5%. The sequencing here drew on whole blood, taken in connection with sensitization to the hapten diphenylcyclopropenone (DPC). The chain employs TRBV6-5 and TRBJ1-4; 8 nucleotides align to TRBD1. The sequence derives from a woman between 50 and 59 years old with alopecia areata. Some clones in this sample may be carry-over from other donors' samples. The CDR3 region is CASRSWTGLTNEKLFF. CDR3 sequence (DNA): TGTGCCAGCAGATCCTGGACAGGGTTGACTAATGAAAAACTGTTTTTT.